The clone carrying this T cell receptor (beta chain) was seen more than once but under ten times. Exclusion criteria comprised uncontrolled infection, other autoimmune disease, pregnancy or lactation. This sample was taken from a study of T cells in Graves' hyperthyroidism and ophthalmopathy. Looking at the study overall: Before treatment of any kind, peripheral blood was taken at initial diagnosis.

Template material for amplifying TCR beta CDR3 regions consisted of RNA transcripts. Primed by the HTBI set, a first-round RT-PCR was run on the TCR CDR3. TCRdb ran MiXCR on the multiplex PCR reads and lists one entry per CDR3 protein. This sample has about 380,000 distinct CDR3 sequences, with about 14% found just once. The CDR3 extends over 14 amino acids. V was pared by 7 bases and J by 3 bases, with 5 bases of the junction left unmatched. Germline V gene lookup returns CDR1 MGHRA and CDR2 YSYEKL. Sequenced: blood. The TCR was taken from a young woman with Graves' ophthalmopathy. The chain links TRBV4-1 to TRBJ2-2; 7 positions agree with TRBD2. The CDR3 loop reads CASMGGSYTGELFF. DNA for the CDR3: TGCGCCAGCATGGGAGGGTCTTACACCGGGGAGCTGTTTTTT.